The T cell receptor (beta chain) described here comes from a study of monozygotic twins with inflammatory bowel disease (dated by TCRdb to about 2019). Notes on the research overall: A total of roughly 28 monozygotic twin pairs were included in the full study, comprising nine German pairs (four IBD-concordant, five IBD-discordant) and 19 IBD-discordant Danish pairs. The search for disease-associated traits relied mainly on comparing, within discordant pairs, IBD patients with their genetically identical healthy co-twins. Each individual had, on average, about 151 000 unique TCRalpha sequences and 181 000 unique TCRbeta sequences available for analysis. Overall study outcomes, separate from this receptor: Different T cell subtypes could not be distinguished in the analysis. Repertoire similarity did not differ between concordant and discordant twins, which could be due to limited statistical power. IBD patients shared fewer clonotypes with other individuals than healthy twins did, most markedly in patients showing signs of disease activity. No single strong signal or clonotype linked to IBD turned up in the results, so the idea that one exists was not supported. Background noise and inter-individual variability may have been introduced into the repertoires by the differing immunosuppressive treatments among patients. TCRbeta repertoire diversity, by inverse Simpson index, was decreased in IBD patients compared with their healthy co-twins.

Library method: 5' RACE. Preparation of each TCR library used about 4,000 ng of total RNA. For each sample, cDNA was synthesized in eight separate reactions using SMARTScribe reverse transcriptase. During cDNA synthesis, template switching introduced unique molecular identifiers that contained a 6-nucleotide sample barcode. TCRalpha and TCRbeta cDNA was amplified by two nested PCRs of about 15 and 9 cycles, with bead purification after each PCR. Before amplification, the cDNA was treated with uracil DNA-glycosylase and purified using the QIAquick PCR purification kit. The second PCR added Illumina TruSeq-compatible adapters along with sample-specific barcodes. TapeStation and Qubit were used to check library quality and concentration, and 4 to 6 ng of each library was pooled. Sequencing of pooled libraries was carried out on an Illumina HiSeq2500 single-index Rapid Run using 2 x 100 bp reads and custom sequencing primers. As for the authors' bioinformatics: UMI-based consensus assembly with MiGEC version 1.2.6 was used to correct PCR and sequencing errors. V(D)J alignment, clonotype assembly and CDR3 extraction were performed with MiXCR version 2.1.1. To normalise gene usage, clonotype sharing and MAIT/NKT TCR abundance, the analysis used the top 1000, 10 000 and 20 000 clonotypes per sample. Diversity was computed as the inverse Simpson index with the vegan R package after downsampling to 27 000 UMIs. Paired Mann-Whitney U tests were applied to discordant twin pairs, and Benjamini-Hochberg correction was used for multiple testing. The reads, reprocessed by TCRdb, yield one row per CDR3 protein sequence and no DNA. TCRdb assigned the V and J calls; the authors' analysis was not used. The sample table records about 93,000 distinct CDR3 sequences. The ten largest make up less than 7.5% of the sample.

From each donor, a roughly 2.7 ml peripheral blood sample was collected into PAXgene tubes and kept at -80 degrees C. Total RNA was isolated from whole blood with the PAXgene blood miRNA kit on an automated QIAcube, without T cell sorting. Deep TCRalpha and TCRbeta repertoire profiling with unique molecular barcoding was performed on peripheral blood of monozygotic twin pairs concordant or discordant for inflammatory bowel disease. Smoking habits were recorded for all twin pairs, and each individual was classified as a current, former or never smoker. Concerning this clonotype itself: Its specific antigen is unknown.

This TCR was sampled from a human donor with ulcerative colitis or Crohn's disease, or a healthy co-twin of an affected twin (not recorded which). Sequenced material: blood.

The CDR3 reads as follows: CASSTAPGPYEQYF. The chain is made from TRBV19 and TRBJ2-7; TCRdb returns TRBD1, unconfirmable since there is no DNA. CDR1 and CDR2 were assigned from the germline V gene (reference sequence) as LNHDA and SQIVND. The cysteine opens and the phenylalanine closes a CDR3 of 14 amino acids. This entry has no DNA.